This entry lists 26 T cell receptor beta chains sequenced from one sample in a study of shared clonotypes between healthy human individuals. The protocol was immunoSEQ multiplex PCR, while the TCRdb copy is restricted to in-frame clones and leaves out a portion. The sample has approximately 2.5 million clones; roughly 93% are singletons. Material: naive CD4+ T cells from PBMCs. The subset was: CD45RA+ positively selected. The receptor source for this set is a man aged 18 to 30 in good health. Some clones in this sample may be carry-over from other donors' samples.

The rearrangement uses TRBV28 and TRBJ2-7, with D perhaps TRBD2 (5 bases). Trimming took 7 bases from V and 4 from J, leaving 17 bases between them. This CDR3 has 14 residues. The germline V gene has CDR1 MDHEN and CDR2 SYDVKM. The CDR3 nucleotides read TGTGCCAGCACCGTGACGGGGTCGCTTTACGAGCAGTACTTC. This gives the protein CASTVTGSLYEQYF.

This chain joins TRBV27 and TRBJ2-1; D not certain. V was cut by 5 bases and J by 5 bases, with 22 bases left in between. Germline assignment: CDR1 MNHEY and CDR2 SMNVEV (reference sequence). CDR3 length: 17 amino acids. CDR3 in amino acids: CASSPPPRTGLNNEQFF. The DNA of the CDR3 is TGTGCCAGCAGTCCTCCCCCGCGGACGGGCCTCAACAATGAGCAGTTCTTC.

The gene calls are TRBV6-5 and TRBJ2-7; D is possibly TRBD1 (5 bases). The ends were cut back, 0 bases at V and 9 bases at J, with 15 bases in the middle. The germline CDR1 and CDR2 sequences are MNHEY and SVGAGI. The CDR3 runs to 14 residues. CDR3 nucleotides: TGTGCCAGCAGTTACTCGAGTTTCGACAGCTTGCAGTACTTC. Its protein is CASSYSSFDSLQYF.

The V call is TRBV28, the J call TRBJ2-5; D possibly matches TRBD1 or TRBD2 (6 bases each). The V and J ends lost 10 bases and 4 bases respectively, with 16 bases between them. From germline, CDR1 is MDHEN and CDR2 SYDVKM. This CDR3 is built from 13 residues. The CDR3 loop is CANAPRGVETQYF. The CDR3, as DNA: TGTGCCAATGCCCCGAGGGGGGTAGAGACCCAGTACTTC.

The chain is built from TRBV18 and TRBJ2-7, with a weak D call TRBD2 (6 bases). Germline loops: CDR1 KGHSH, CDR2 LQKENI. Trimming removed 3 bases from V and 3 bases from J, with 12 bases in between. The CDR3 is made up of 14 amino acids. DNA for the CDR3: TGTGCCAGCTCACCCACGGGACTCGACTACGAGCAGTACTTC. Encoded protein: CASSPTGLDYEQYF.

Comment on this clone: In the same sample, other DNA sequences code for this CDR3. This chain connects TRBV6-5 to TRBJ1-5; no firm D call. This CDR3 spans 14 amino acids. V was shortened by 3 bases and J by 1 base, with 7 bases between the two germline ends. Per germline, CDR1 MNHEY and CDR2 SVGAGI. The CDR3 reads CASSYSRSNQPQHF. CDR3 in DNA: TGTGCCAGCAGTTATTCAAGGAGCAATCAGCCCCAGCATTTT.

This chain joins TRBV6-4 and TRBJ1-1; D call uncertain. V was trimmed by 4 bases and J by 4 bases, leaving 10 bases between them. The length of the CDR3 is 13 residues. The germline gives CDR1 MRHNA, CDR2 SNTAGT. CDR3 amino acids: CASSASRGTEAFF. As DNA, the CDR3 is TGTGCCAGCAGTGCCTCACGGGGCACTGAAGCTTTCTTT.

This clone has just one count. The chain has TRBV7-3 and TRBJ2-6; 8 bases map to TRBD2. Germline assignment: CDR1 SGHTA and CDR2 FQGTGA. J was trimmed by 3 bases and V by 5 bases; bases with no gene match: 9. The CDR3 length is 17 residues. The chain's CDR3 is CASSTGGAPYGANVLTF. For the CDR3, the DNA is TGTGCCAGCAGCACGGGGGGGGCGCCGTATGGGGCCAACGTCCTGACTTTC.

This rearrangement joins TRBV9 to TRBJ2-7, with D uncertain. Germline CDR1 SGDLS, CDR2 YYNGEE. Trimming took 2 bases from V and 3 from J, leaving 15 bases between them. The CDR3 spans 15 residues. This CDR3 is CASSVSAGPYYEQYF. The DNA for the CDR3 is TGTGCCAGCAGCGTCTCAGCTGGGCCCTACTACGAGCAGTACTTC.

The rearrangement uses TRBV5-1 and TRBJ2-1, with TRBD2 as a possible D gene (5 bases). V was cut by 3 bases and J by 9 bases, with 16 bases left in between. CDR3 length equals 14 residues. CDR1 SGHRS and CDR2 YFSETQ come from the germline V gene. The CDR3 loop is CASSSGTFRGEQFF. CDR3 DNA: TGCGCCAGCAGCTCGGGCACGTTTCGGGGTGAGCAGTTCTTC.

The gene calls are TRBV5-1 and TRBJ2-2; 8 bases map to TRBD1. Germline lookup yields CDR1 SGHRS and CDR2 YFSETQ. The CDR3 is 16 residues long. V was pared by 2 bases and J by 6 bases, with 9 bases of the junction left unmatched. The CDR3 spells CASSFLTGDVAGELFF. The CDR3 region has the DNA TGCGCCAGCAGCTTCCTGACAGGGGATGTCGCCGGGGAGCTGTTTTTT. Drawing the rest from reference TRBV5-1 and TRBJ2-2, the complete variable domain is KAGVTQTPRYLIKTRGQQVTLSCSPISGHRSVSWYQQTPGQGLQFLFEYFSETQRNKGNFPGRFSGRQFSNSRSEMNVSTLELGDSALYLCASSFLTGDVAGELFFGEGSRLTVL.

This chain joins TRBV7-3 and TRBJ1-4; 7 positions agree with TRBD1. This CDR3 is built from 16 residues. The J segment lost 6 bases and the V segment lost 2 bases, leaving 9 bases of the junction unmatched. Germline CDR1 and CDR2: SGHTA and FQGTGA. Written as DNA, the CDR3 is TGTGCCAGCAGCTTATGGGGAGGGGGCGAGGATGAAAAACTGTTTTTT. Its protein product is CASSLWGGGEDEKLFF.

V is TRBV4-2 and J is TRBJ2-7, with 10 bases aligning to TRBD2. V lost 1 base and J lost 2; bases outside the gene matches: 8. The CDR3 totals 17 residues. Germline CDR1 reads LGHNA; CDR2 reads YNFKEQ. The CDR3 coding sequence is TGTGCCAGCAGCCAAGTCTGGCAGCGGGAGGGCCCCTACGAGCAGTACTTC. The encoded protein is CASSQVWQREGPYEQYF.

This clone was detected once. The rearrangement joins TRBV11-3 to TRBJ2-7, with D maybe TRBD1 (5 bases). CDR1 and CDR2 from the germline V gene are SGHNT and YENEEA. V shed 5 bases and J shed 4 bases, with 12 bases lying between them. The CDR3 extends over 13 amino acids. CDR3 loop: CASSVDSRYEQYF. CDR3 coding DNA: TGTGCCAGCAGCGTTGACAGCAGATACGAGCAGTACTTC.

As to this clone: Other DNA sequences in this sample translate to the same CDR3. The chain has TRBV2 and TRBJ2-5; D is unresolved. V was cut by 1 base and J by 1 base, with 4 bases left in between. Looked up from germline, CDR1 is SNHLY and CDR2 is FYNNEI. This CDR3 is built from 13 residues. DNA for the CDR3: TGTGCCAGCAGTGAAGGCACCCAAGAGACCCAGTACTTC. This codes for CASSEGTQETQYF.

CDR3 loop: CATSPRTGFATEAFF. In DNA, the CDR3 is TGTGCCACCAGCCCGAGGACAGGTTTCGCCACTGAAGCTTTCTTT. This chain links TRBV15 with TRBJ1-1, with 7 nucleotides matching TRBD1. The CDR3 runs 15 residues. Germline V gives CDR1 LNHNV, CDR2 YYDKDF (reference sequence). The ends lost 5 bases at V and 4 bases at J; junction bases unmatched: 10.

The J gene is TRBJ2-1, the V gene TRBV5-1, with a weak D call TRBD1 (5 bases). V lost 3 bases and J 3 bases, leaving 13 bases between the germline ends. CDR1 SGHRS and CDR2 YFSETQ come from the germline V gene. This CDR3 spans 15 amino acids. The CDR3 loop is CASSSSPDSYNEQFF. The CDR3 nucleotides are TGCGCCAGCAGCTCCTCGCCCGACAGCTACAATGAGCAGTTCTTC.

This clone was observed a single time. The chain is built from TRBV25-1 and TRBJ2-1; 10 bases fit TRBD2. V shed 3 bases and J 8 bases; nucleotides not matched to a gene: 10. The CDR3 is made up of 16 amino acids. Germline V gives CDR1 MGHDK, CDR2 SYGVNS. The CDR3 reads CASSDTTSGIGHEQFF. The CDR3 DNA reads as TGTGCCAGCAGTGACACCACTAGCGGGATTGGTCATGAGCAGTTCTTC.

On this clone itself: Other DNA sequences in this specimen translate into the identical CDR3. CDR3: CASSLTGSMNTEAFF. In DNA, the CDR3 is TGTGCCAGCAGCCTGACAGGTAGCATGAACACTGAAGCTTTCTTT. The chain employs TRBV7-3 and TRBJ1-1, with D perhaps TRBD1 (6 bases). CDR1 and CDR2 (germline): SGHTA, FQGTGA. The CDR3 totals 15 residues. V was trimmed by 5 bases and J by 0 bases, leaving 13 bases between them. Full variable domain (missing parts from reference TRBV7-3 and TRBJ1-1): GAGVSQTPSNKVTEKGKYVELRCDPISGHTALYWYRQSLGQGPEFLIYFQGTGAADDSGLPNDRFFAVRPEGSVSTLKIQRTERGDSAVYLCASSLTGSMNTEAFFGQGTRLTVV.

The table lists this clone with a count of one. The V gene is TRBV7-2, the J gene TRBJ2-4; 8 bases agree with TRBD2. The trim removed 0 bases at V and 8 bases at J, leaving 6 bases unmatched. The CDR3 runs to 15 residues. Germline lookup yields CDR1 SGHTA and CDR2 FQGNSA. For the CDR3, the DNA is TGTGCCAGCAGCTTAGCGGTCGGGAGGGTGCACATTCAGTACTTC. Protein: CASSLAVGRVHIQYF.

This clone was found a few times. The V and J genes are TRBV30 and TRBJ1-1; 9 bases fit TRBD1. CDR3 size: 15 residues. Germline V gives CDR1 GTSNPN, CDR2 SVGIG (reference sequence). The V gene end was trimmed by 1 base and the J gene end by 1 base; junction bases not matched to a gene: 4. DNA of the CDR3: TGTGCCTGGAGTGAGCGGACAGGGGCGAACACTGAAGCTTTCTTT. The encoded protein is CAWSERTGANTEAFF.

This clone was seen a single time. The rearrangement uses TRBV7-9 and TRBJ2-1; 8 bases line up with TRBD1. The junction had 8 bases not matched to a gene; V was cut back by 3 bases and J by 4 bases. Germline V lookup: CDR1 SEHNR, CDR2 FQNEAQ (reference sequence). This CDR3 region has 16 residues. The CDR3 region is CASSFTAGTGYNEQFF. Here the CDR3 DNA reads TGTGCCAGCAGCTTTACAGCCGGGACAGGTTACAATGAGCAGTTCTTC.

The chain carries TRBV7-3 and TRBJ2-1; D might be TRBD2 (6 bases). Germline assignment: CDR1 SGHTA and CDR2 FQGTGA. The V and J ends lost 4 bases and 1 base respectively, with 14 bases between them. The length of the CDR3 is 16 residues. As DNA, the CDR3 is TGTGCCAGCAGCTCGAGGGCGGGAAAGTCCTACAATGAGCAGTTCTTC. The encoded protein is CASSSRAGKSYNEQFF.

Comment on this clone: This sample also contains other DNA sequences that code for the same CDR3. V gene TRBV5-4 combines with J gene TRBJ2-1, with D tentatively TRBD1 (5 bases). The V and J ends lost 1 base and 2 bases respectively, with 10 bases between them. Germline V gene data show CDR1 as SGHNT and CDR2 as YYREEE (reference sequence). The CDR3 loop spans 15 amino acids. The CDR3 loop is CASSLSAGTYNEQFF. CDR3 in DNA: TGTGCCAGCAGCTTGTCTGCAGGGACCTACAATGAGCAGTTCTTC.

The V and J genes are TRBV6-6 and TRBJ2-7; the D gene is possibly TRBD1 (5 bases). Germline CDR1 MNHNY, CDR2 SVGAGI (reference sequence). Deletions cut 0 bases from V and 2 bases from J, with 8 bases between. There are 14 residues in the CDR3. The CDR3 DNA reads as TGTGCCAGCAGTTACTCCCAGGGTGCCTACGAGCAGTACTTC. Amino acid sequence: CASSYSQGAYEQYF.

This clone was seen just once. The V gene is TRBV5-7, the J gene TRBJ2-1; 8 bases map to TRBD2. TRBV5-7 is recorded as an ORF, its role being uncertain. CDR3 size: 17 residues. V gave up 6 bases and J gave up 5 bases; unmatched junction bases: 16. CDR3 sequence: CASTGGVLGNINNEQFF. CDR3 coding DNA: TGTGCCAGCACCGGGGGGGTACTGGGGAATATTAACAATGAGCAGTTCTTC.